Detailed here is one TCR beta chain. Its specificity is not known. The same CDR3 also results from other DNA sequences found in this sample. The authors' processing: Filtering was not the same, since immunoSEQ gave junction-only sequences without quality scores. The table came from immunoSEQ multiplex PCR; TCRdb's copy has only in-frame clones and leaves some out. V, J and clone size are taken as reported in that table, and D and trimming were inferred from the DNA itself. The sample shows approximately 2,300,000 clones, roughly 90% of them seen only once. The source of the sample is a study of shared clonotypes between healthy human individuals. Overall study results and limits: In having few donors, the study represented limited genetic and exposure-history diversity. The study found roughly 5% of naive CD4 clonotypes shared across a few donors.

Sequenced: naive CD4+ T cells from PBMCs. Regarding subset: CD45RA+ positively selected. The source is a man aged 18 to 29 in good health. Some clones in this sample may be carry-over from other donors' samples.

The CDR3 nucleotides read TGTGCCAGCAGTTTGCGGACAGGGGGCACAGATACGCAGTATTTT. This gives the protein CASSLRTGGTDTQYF. The chain is built from TRBV6-5 and TRBJ2-3; TRBD1 matches at 9 bases. Germline CDR1 MNHEY, CDR2 SVGAGI. With V trimmed by 4 bases and J by 1 base, 3 bases remained unmatched. The CDR3 runs 15 residues.